The 9 T cell receptor beta chains below were found in one sample sequenced in a study of T cell responses to AZD1222 COVID-19 vaccine. Clones were sequenced by immunoSEQ multiplex PCR, and TCRdb holds only the in-frame ones, with some missing. The table has more than 80,000 clones, roughly 90% seen once. The material sequenced was peripheral blood, taken on day 0 of AZD1222 vaccination. The source is an adult in good health.

V usage is TRBV27 and J usage is TRBJ1-6; 8 bases align to TRBD1. V lost 2 bases to trimming and J lost 0 bases; unmatched junction nucleotides: 3. CDR3 length: 17 residues. The germline V gene has CDR1 MNHEY and CDR2 SMNVEV (reference sequence). The CDR3 DNA sequence: TGTGCCAGCAGTTTAGACAGGGGATTCTCCTATAATTCACCCCTCCACTTT. Protein product: CASSLDRGFSYNSPLHF.

The rearrangement links TRBV7-9 to TRBJ2-2, with D perhaps matching TRBD2 (5 bases). Germline V gives CDR1 SEHNR, CDR2 FQNEAQ (reference sequence). The V end was cut by 2 bases, the J end by 1 base, with 17 bases between. This CDR3 comprises 18 residues. The DNA of the CDR3 is TGTGCCAGCAGCTTAATGTCCCCCGGGATAAGGAACACCGGGGAGCTGTTTTTT. The encoded protein is CASSLMSPGIRNTGELFF.

The chain couples TRBV4-3 to TRBJ2-1, with TRBD1 matching over 7 bases. Germline CDR1 is LGHNA and CDR2 is YSLEER. Trimming took 4 bases from V and 6 from J; bases not matched to a gene: 9. The CDR3 length is 15 residues. The DNA for the CDR3 is TGCGCCAGCAGCCTAGACGAACAGGGGCTCAATGAGCAGTTCTTC. Translating gives CASSLDEQGLNEQFF.

The J gene is TRBJ1-1, the V gene TRBV3-1 (or the pseudogene TRBV3-2), with D tentatively TRBD1 (6 bases). This CDR3 has 14 residues. V gave up 2 bases and J gave up 0 bases, with 7 bases separating them. Germline lookup yields CDR1 LGHDT and CDR2 YNNKEL (reference sequence). The DNA for the CDR3 is TGTGCCAGCAGCCAACAGGGGATGAACACTGAAGCTTTCTTT. This encodes CASSQQGMNTEAFF.

The chain is built from TRBV5-1 and TRBJ2-2; 11 nucleotides agree with TRBD2. In germline, CDR1 is SGHRS, CDR2 YFSETQ. The V and J ends lost 5 bases and 6 bases, in that order; junction bases with no gene match: 3. CDR3 length: 14 residues. The CDR3 region is CASRLAGGAGELFF. Written as DNA, the CDR3 is TGCGCCAGCAGGCTAGCGGGAGGCGCCGGGGAGCTGTTTTTT. Drawing the rest from reference TRBV5-1 and TRBJ2-2, the complete variable domain is KAGVTQTPRYLIKTRGQQVTLSCSPISGHRSVSWYQQTPGQGLQFLFEYFSETQRNKGNFPGRFSGRQFSNSRSEMNVSTLELGDSALYLCASRLAGGAGELFFGEGSRLTVL.

The chain combines TRBV11-1 with TRBJ1-6; D not resolved. V was pared by 3 bases and J by 8 bases, with 8 bases between. CDR1 SGHAT and CDR2 FQDESV come from the germline V gene (reference sequence). This CDR3 comprises 13 residues. The CDR3 bases are TGTGCCAGCAGCTTCCAAAAGTATTCACCCCTCCACTTT. It yields the protein CASSFQKYSPLHF.

The V and J genes are TRBV6-2 or TRBV6-3 and TRBJ2-7; 7 bases fit TRBD2. Germline assignment: CDR1 MNHEY and CDR2 SVGEGT. V was clipped by 3 bases and J by 0 bases; unmatched bases: 5. CDR3 length: 15 amino acids. CDR3 in amino acids: CASSYLGGSSYEQYF. The CDR3 coding sequence is TGTGCCAGCAGTTATTTGGGGGGGAGCTCCTACGAGCAGTACTTC.

The chain joins TRBV3-1 (or the pseudogene TRBV3-2) to TRBJ2-7; D is perhaps TRBD1 or TRBD2 (5 bases each). Per germline, CDR1 LGHDT and CDR2 YNNKEL (reference sequence). Trimming pared 2 bases from V and 3 bases from J, leaving 8 bases between. The CDR3 contains 13 residues. Written as DNA, the CDR3 is TGTGCCAGCAGCCAACCGGGGCTCTACGAGCAGTACTTC. It is translated as CASSQPGLYEQYF.

In this sample, this clone turned up a few times. The chain is built from TRBV6-1 and TRBJ2-3; 10 bases map to TRBD1. The CDR3 consists of 16 residues. The germline CDR1 and CDR2 sequences are MNHNS and SASEGT. Unmatched junction bases numbered 3, after V lost 2 bases and J lost 1 base. CDR3 DNA sequence: TGTGCCAGCAGTGAAACGACAGGGGGCCGCACAGATACGCAGTATTTT. It specifies CASSETTGGRTDTQYF.